This T cell receptor (beta chain) was captured in a study of CD8 T cells in Susac syndrome. The germline V and J ends were trimmed by 0 bases and 2 bases, with 2 bases remaining between them. The germline CDR1 and CDR2 sequences are MGHDK and SYGVNS. This CDR3 is built from 12 residues. The authors reverse transcribed about 0.5 to 1 ug RNA with random hexamers. Each CDR3 protein is one row after TCRdb ran MiXCR on the immunoSEQ multiplex PCR reads. Of roughly 150,000 distinct CDR3 sequences detected, roughly 95% appear once; the ten largest clones hold 0.14% to 0.15%. In blood CD8+ and CD4+ T cells, TCR beta underwent sequencing. Multiple sclerosis controls were treatment-naive patients with stable or active relapsing-remitting disease. TEMRA cells were FACS-enriched, and CD8+ and CD4+ T cells were isolated negatively.

Sequencing input: CD8+ T cells from PBMCs. The chain employs TRBV25-1 and TRBJ2-7, with no clear D. This TCR came from a human donor with multiple sclerosis. The CDR3 DNA reads as TGTGCCAGCAGTGAATATACCTACGAGCAGTACTTC. Translating it yields CASSEYTYEQYF.